One and the same sample provided the 9 T cell receptor beta chains below, sequenced in a study of cytomegalovirus exposure and HLA in healthy donors. The primer mix had 60 Vbeta and 13 Jbeta primers. Sequencing was performed with immunoSEQ multiplex PCR; in TCRdb, only in-frame clones are kept and a portion is missing. This sample has about 130,000 clones, with approximately 79% found just once. The sample was PBMCs. Receptors were obtained from a man between 18 and 35 years old in good health and CMV-seropositive.

The CDR3 DNA reads TGCAGCGTTGAGGGGGGACAGGTCCCCTACGAGCAGTACTTC. The encoded protein is CSVEGGQVPYEQYF. The chain carries TRBV29-1 and TRBJ2-7, with TRBD1 identical over 8 bases. This CDR3 region has 14 residues. Trimming at V came to 3 bases and at J to 2 bases, leaving 6 bases not matched to a gene. Germline V CDR1 and CDR2: SQVTM, ANQGSEA.

The count of this clone is one. V and J are TRBV30 and TRBJ2-4; 7 bases fit TRBD1. The germline V gene encodes CDR1 GTSNPN and CDR2 SVGIG (reference sequence). There are 13 residues in the CDR3. V was clipped by 3 bases and J by 9 bases; unmatched bases: 8. CDR3 DNA sequence: TGTGCCTGGAGAAAAGACAGGGACGGCATTCAGTACTTC. Translated: CAWRKDRDGIQYF.

The chain employs TRBV28 and TRBJ2-6; 8 bases fit TRBD1. Germline CDR1 is MDHEN and CDR2 is SYDVKM. This CDR3 spans 17 amino acids. Trimming at V came to 2 bases and at J to 0 bases, leaving 3 bases not matched to a gene. The DNA of the CDR3 is TGTGCCAGCAGTTTACATCAGGGGGCCTCTGGGGCCAACGTCCTGACTTTC. This sequence encodes CASSLHQGASGANVLTF. The entire variable domain, with the rest obtained from reference TRBV28 and TRBJ2-6, is as follows: DVKVTQSSRYLVKRTGEKVFLECVQDMDHENMFWYRQDPGLGLRLIYFSYDVKMKEKGDIPEGYSVSREKKERFSLILESASTNQTSMYLCASSLHQGASGANVLTFGAGSRLTVL.

This chain links TRBV19 with TRBJ1-5; TRBD1 matches at 9 bases. The ends lost 3 bases at V and 3 bases at J; junction bases unmatched: 6. The CDR3 loop spans 16 amino acids. Germline-derived CDR1 and CDR2 are LNHDA and SQIVND (reference sequence). The DNA of the CDR3 is TGTGCCAGTAGTATTTTTGGGACAGGGAACAATCAGCCCCAGCATTTT. Translated, it gives CASSIFGTGNNQPQHF.

The J gene is TRBJ1-5, the V gene TRBV19; D is unclear. V lost 6 bases to trimming and J lost 0 bases, with 12 bases between them. CDR1 is LNHDA, CDR2 SQIVND, per germline (reference sequence). The CDR3 contains 15 residues. The chain's CDR3 is CASRITPYSNQPQHF. The CDR3 DNA reads as TGTGCCAGTAGGATTACACCGTATAGCAATCAGCCCCAGCATTTT.

The chain is built from TRBV7-2 and TRBJ1-2; 9 bases line up with TRBD1. Germline V CDR1 and CDR2: SGHTA, FQGNSA. The V gene end was trimmed by 2 bases and the J gene end by 8 bases; junction bases not matched to a gene: 6. This CDR3 has 14 amino acids. CDR3 nucleotide sequence: TGTGCCAGCAGCTTACCCGGGACAGGGAAAGGCTACACCTTC. It yields the protein CASSLPGTGKGYTF.

This chain uses TRBV11-2 with TRBJ2-2, with D tentatively TRBD1 (6 bases). Trimming removed 3 bases from V and 6 bases from J, with 11 bases in between. The CDR3 contains 14 residues. From germline, CDR1 is SGHAT and CDR2 FQNNGV. The CDR3 region is CASSLTGLAGELFF. DNA for the CDR3: TGTGCCAGCAGCTTGACAGGTCTTGCCGGGGAGCTGTTTTTT.

The V and J genes are TRBV7-3 and TRBJ1-5; D remains ambiguous. Germline CDR1 SGHTA, CDR2 FQGTGA. Trimming removed 2 bases from V and 9 bases from J, with 14 bases in between. This CDR3 is built from 14 residues. The CDR3 region is CASSLVPDAAPQHF. The CDR3 coding sequence is TGTGCCAGCAGCTTAGTCCCTGACGCGGCGCCCCAGCATTTT.

The chain is built from TRBV7-6 and TRBJ2-3; 11 bases are a match to TRBD2. The CDR3 is 13 amino acids. V gave up 3 bases and J gave up 12 bases; unmatched junction bases: 5. The germline V gene encodes CDR1 SGHVS and CDR2 FNYEAQ. For the CDR3, the DNA is TGTGCCAGCAGCTTGGTAGCGGGGGGGCCCCAGTATTTT. Residues: CASSLVAGGPQYF.